This TCR beta chain was sequenced in a study of blood T cell repertoires in COVID-19 (dated by TCRdb to the early 2020s). About the study as a whole: Collaborator samples came from the United States, Italy and Spain and covered acute and convalescent phases of COVID-19. Where available, HLA class I and class II types were obtained from metadata supplied by the sample provider rather than from assay-based typing. Deeply sampled blood TCRbeta repertoires from subjects exposed to, actively infected with, or recovered from COVID-19 were included in the dataset. Sample metadata almost always included a de-identified subject ID, COVID-19 status, age in years and sex. The repertoires were released in a freely available public database intended as a resource for research on the immune response to SARS-CoV-2. The prospective study material was composed of cDNA or gDNA derived from T cells, B-cell-depleted T cells, or PBMCs. Samples came from the ongoing ImmuneRACE study (first 160 participants) plus 1,254 subjects from 6 global collaborators.

The immunoSEQ Assay, a bias-controlled multiplex PCR, was used to amplify TCRbeta CDR3 regions from genomic DNA. As for the original processing: The number of nucleated cells in each sample was estimated from the amplification of reference gene primers within the assay. Sequence reads were collapsed and filtered to measure the absolute abundance of every unique TCRbeta CDR3 rearrangement. For each sample, productive Simpson clonality was calculated by taking the square root of Simpson's diversity index across productive rearrangements. Drawn from immuneACCESS, this table holds only the in-frame rearrangements with V and J called that TCRdb kept. Clones are partly lost; checked studies trace under half to an unresolved V gene and leave the rest unexplained. The V and J calls and clone size are taken from that table; D and trimming were inferred from the DNA. This sample lists about 400,000 clones; 88% were detected once. Clones ranked in the top ten supply 2% to 2.5% of the sample.

What the work shows at the level of the full study, not this receptor alone: The quantity of clinical and demographic metadata differed by source and by participant and was supplied without curation.

Comment on this clone: No cognate antigen has been identified for it. The record has no base qualities; no much larger clone is one base away.

Clipping removes 6 bases from V and 6 bases from J, with 3 as the unmatched junction base count. The CDR3 covers 13 residues, taking in both the cysteine and the phenylalanine. The retained sequence is limited to the CDR3, 39 bases, with the frame set at the first base. According to the germline V gene, CDR1 reads KGHDR and CDR2 reads SFDVKD. Enrolling through a virtual design, the prospective study's participants ranged in age from about 18 to 100 years and lived across 20 to 30 United States geographic areas. In the prospective study, cohorts were assigned on the basis of participant-reported clinical history obtained from a screening survey and a study questionnaire. In the prospective study, whole blood, serum and a nasopharyngeal or oropharyngeal swab were collected from each participant by mobile phlebotomists. Additional blood draws and questionnaires over an approximately 2-month period could optionally be provided by prospective study participants. Before DNA extraction, prospective study blood samples were shipped either frozen or at room temperature.

Sequenced: PBMCs or T cells enriched from blood (not recorded which). The chain was built from TRBV24-1 and TRBJ1-2, and TRBD1 aligns with 10 junction nucleotides. This receptor was taken from a middle-aged woman with acute COVID-19. The CDR3 has the sequence CATSPGQGDGYTF. In nucleotides, the sequence is TGTGCCACCAGTCCAGGACAGGGGGATGGCTACACCTTC.